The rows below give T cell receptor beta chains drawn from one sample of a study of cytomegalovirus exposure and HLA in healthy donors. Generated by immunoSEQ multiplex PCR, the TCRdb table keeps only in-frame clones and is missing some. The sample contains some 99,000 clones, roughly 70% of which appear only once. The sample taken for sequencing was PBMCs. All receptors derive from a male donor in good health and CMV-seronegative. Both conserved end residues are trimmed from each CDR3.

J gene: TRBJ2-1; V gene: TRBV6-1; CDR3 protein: ASRTGLAPIYEQF
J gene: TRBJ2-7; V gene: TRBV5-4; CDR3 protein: ASSLTQGGFYEQY
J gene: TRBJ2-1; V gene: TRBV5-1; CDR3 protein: ASSLGTSGYNEQF
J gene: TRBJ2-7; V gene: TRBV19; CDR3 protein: ASSIDLAGDSEQY
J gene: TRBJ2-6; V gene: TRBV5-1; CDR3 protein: ASSPITVRQGSGANVLT
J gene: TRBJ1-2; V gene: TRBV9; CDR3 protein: ASSVALGVEGYT
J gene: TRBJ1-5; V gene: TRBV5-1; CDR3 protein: ASSLGSGRNQPQH
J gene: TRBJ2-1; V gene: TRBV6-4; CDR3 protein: ASSGGSGRALDNEQF
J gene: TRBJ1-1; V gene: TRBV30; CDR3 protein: ACRNTEAF
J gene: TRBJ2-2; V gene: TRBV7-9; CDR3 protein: ASRHRGRGNTGELF
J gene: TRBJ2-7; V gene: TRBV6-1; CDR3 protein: ASRGGYSYEQY
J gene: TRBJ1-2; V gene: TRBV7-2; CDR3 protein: ASSPRGGGDYGYT
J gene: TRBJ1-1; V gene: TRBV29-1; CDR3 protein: SVAGTGGTEAF
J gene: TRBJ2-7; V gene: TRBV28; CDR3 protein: ASETARDTGSYEQY
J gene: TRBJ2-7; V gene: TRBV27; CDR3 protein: ASKTTGSYEQY